This T cell receptor (beta chain) was sequenced for a study of T cell changes during pregnancy in multiple sclerosis. V gave up 6 bases and J gave up 4 bases, with 12 bases separating them. This CDR3 region has 13 residues. In germline, CDR1 is SEHNR, CDR2 FQNEAQ (reference sequence). Profiling relied on immunoSEQ multiplex PCR, and the TCRdb table lists in-frame clones only, not all of them. This sample yields approximately 60,000 clones, of which approximately 90% are seen a single time; roughly 0.2% belongs to the top ten. The specimen was CD4+ T cells from peripheral blood mononuclear cells, collected in the second trimester of pregnancy. The source is a female donor with multiple sclerosis, enrolled in a pregnancy study. V usage is TRBV7-9 and J usage is TRBJ1-1; tentatively, D is TRBD1 (5 bases). CDR3 nucleotides: TGTGCCAGCAGATACGAAGGGGCCACTGAAGCTTTCTTT. Encoded protein: CASRYEGATEAFF. The full variable domain, completed using reference TRBV7-9 and TRBJ1-1, is DTGVSQNPRHKITKRGQNVTFRCDPISEHNRLYWYRQTLGQGPEFLTYFQNEAQLEKSRLLSDRFSAERPKGSFSTLEIQRTEQGDSAMYLCASRYEGATEAFFGQGTRLTVV.